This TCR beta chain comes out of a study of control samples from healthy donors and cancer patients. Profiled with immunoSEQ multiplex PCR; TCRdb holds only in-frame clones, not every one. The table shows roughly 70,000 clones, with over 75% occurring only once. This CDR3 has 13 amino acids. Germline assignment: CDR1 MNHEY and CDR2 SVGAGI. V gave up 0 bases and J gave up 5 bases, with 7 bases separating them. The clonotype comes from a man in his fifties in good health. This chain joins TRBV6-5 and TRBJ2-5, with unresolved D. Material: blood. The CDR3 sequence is CASSYSTEETQYF. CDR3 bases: TGTGCCAGCAGTTACTCGACCGAGGAGACCCAGTACTTC.